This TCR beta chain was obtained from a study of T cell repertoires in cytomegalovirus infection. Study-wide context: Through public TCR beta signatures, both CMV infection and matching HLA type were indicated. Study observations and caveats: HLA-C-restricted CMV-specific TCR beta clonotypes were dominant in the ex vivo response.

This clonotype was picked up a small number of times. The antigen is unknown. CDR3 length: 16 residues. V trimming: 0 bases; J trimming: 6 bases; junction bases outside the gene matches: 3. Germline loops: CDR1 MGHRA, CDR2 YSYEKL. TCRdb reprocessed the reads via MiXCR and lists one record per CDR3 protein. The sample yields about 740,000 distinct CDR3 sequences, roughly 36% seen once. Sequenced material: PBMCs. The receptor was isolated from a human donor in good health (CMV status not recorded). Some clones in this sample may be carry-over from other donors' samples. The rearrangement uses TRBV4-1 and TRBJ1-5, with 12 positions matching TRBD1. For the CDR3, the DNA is TGCGCCAGCAGCCAAGAGGGACAGGGGGCGGGTCAGCCCCAGCATTTT. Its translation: CASSQEGQGAGQPQHF.